This T cell receptor beta chain was captured by sequencing in a study of T cells in localized non-small cell lung cancer. TCRdb keeps only in-frame clones here, not all; method: immunoSEQ multiplex PCR. The sample has around 24,000 clones; 75% to 90% are singletons. Concerning this clone itself: Its target is not known.

The study's findings and limits: Appearing in adjacent lung were a median about 60 of the top 100 tumor clones. Tumor showed lower T cell clonality than uninvolved adjacent lung, where it was highest. Greater blood T cell density accompanied longer overall survival.

Germline values: CDR1 SQVTM, CDR2 ANQGSEA. The CDR3 contains 13 residues. V was pared by 4 bases and J by 6 bases, with 13 bases between. The gene calls are TRBV29-1 and TRBJ1-3; D uncertain. The sequencing used peripheral blood, collected before any cancer treatment. The source of this sequence is a man aged 40 to 75 with stage I squamous cell lung carcinoma. The CDR3 is CSVASNLANTIYF. The CDR3, as DNA: TGCAGCGTTGCGTCCAATCTTGCAAACACCATATATTTT.